This T cell receptor (beta chain) stems from a study of cytomegalovirus exposure and HLA in healthy donors (dated by TCRdb to about 2017). Concerning the study at large: In an earlier analysis of around 540 of the donors, under 300 Gb of sequence data and 117 million unique TCR beta sequences from about 179 million T cells were reported. About 330 gigabases of sequencing data and 75 million to 85 million unique TCR sequences made up an early release that covered approximately 620 HLA-typed donors. The genetic ancestry cluster associated with self-reported Caucasian donors included around four fifths of the approximately 410 genotyped donors. The aim of the study was to test whether cataloging public T cell receptors could identify signatures of past pathogen exposure. The T cell repertoires of 666 subjects were profiled by immunosequencing and related to cytomegalovirus serostatus. Besides the first cohort of under 700 subjects, a separate validation cohort made up of 120 different subjects was used. To predict cytomegalovirus infection status, the study brought together high-throughput TCR immunosequencing, statistical association of individual TCRs with disease status, and machine learning. A later analysis re-analyzed previously published TCR beta repertoires from 666 donors and added high-resolution HLA genotyping to study TCR occurrence patterns. Rather than drawing on any new phenotypic data, the later analysis identified candidate immune exposures from TCR beta sequences and the way those sequences occurred across donors. To decide whether each TCR beta V gene segment behaved as functional or pseudogenic, an earlier analysis of fewer than 750 of the donors relied on high-throughput TCR beta sequencing. Donor age, sex, ethnicity and CMV serostatus were collected together with the repertoire data. In a later genetic analysis, genome-wide SNP genotypes for about three fifths of the roughly 670 donors were used, and that subset was treated as a discovery cohort. All discovery cohort repertoires had been generated on a single sequencing platform. HLA typing covered class I and class II loci at four-digit resolution. Typing coverage differed by locus: A, B, C, DRB1 and DQB1 were typed in about 620-640 donors, DQA1 in about 510, DPA1 in approximately 610, and DPB1 in 400 to 490. Roughly 5 DR-DQ haplotypes were handled as single units for association and clustering, since linkage in the cohort was strong. Among 398 genotyped donors of the cohort, an average of approximately 240,000 unique TCR beta nucleotide sequences were sequenced per donor, about a sixth of them non-productive.

The cohort comprised around 690 healthy bone marrow donors. Cohort members were all nominally healthy when sampled, although unrecorded immune exposures were likely present. The donor tested CMV seropositive, placing the donor among the roughly 270 seropositive members of the cohort. Each donor provided a peripheral blood sample, and peripheral blood mononuclear cells were used for TCR beta sequencing. The Qiagen DNeasy Blood Extraction Kit was used to extract genomic DNA from the blood cell samples. About this clone: There is no known antigen for this receptor. Base qualities are not recorded, but no much larger clone differs from it by a single base.

Library creation used the immunoSEQ multiplex PCR assay. For the multiplex PCR, a mixture combining 60 forward primers for TCR Vbeta segments and 13 reverse primers for TCR Jbeta segments was used. The CDR3 region of rearranged TCR beta genes was amplified from genomic DNA with a multiplex PCR assay. The amplified TCR beta libraries were sequenced on the Illumina HiSeq System as 87-base-pair reads. The original methods were these. A later analysis tallied roughly 76 million unique TCR beta chains across the 640 or so repertoires, and some 10 million of those chains were shared by two or more donors. To remove PCR and sequencing errors, raw reads were error-corrected and collapsed into unique sequences using a nearest-neighbor algorithm that merged closely related sequences. CDR3 sequences were aligned to IMGT reference sequences to assign V, D and J gene segments. For a sequence to be retained, at least a six-nucleotide match to both a V gene segment and a J gene segment was required. A rearrangement counted as productive if the CDR3 had no stop codons and remained in frame with V and J, and every other rearrangement counted as non-productive. Following IMGT convention, CDR3 was defined as the stretch from the second conserved V-encoded cysteine to the conserved J-encoded phenylalanine. Sequences without an unambiguous match to a single V gene segment were excluded from the earlier analysis of about 640 of the donors. In an earlier analysis of 587 of the donors, V segments were called functional above 56.7% productive rearrangements and were called segregating when the between-donor standard deviation exceeded 5%. A statistical classification framework was built for diagnosing cytomegalovirus status from the catalog of TCR beta chain sequences. A later analysis assigned V and J genes by comparing TCR nucleotide sequences with IMGT/GENE-DB human TR gene sequences. Using the TCRdist pipeline, a later analysis assigned CDR3 sequences along with most-parsimonious VDJ recombination scenarios. A later analysis defined each TCR beta chain by its CDR3 amino acid sequence plus V-gene family, and excluded reads lacking a unique V-gene family. A later analysis removed several hundred highly shared, low-generation-probability nucleotide sequences to deal with suspected cross-contamination and a sequencing artifact. A later analysis calculated a clonal expansion index for each public chain from normalized within-repertoire ranks of inferred template counts. Generation probabilities in a later analysis came from a VDJ recombination model fitted to out-of-frame rearrangements, and those results were checked against IGoR. A later analysis scored TCR-TCR, TCR-HLA and TCR-CMV co-occurrence with hypergeometric tests, applying a repertoire-size bias correction to TCR pairs. False discovery rates were estimated in a later analysis by permuting HLA or CMV assignments 20 times. In a later analysis, co-occurring TCRs were grouped using DBSCAN, and TCRdist sequence similarity was added for clustering within HLA-allele-positive subsets. Repertoires with fewer than 30,000 or more than 120,000 public chains were left out of co-occurrence clustering, as were five repertoires with anomalous nucleotide sharing. Here the immuneACCESS table is served through TCRdb, limited to in-frame sequences with V and J called. Missing clones are a known gap in these copies; in checked studies unresolved V genes cover under half, and the rest lacks a known reason. The D gene and trimming were derived from the DNA, and the V and J assignments and clone size from that table. The sample profile shows roughly 120,000 clones; around 75% of them were found once. Of the sample, under 5.5% falls within the top ten clones.

From the cysteine up to the phenylalanine, the CDR3 has a length of 15 residues. Only the CDR3 region is kept as DNA, spanning 45 bases read in frame from base 1. The germline V gene specifies SGHTS as CDR1 and YDEGEE as CDR2. V loses 0 bases at its end and J loses 3 bases; junction bases beyond the gene matches: 5. What the study reported, not specific to this receptor: An association between a missense DCLRE1C variant and V-gene and J-gene trimming of TCR beta chains was found in a later genetic analysis and replicated in an independent cohort. Around 16 rarely observed V segments, including chromosome 9 orphons, were excluded from the earlier analysis of a few hundred of the donors because counts were too low. Because some donors lacked HLA typing at each locus, the association tests relied only on the typed subset. According to a later analysis, most CMV-associated TCR beta chains appeared to be HLA-restricted, and the HLA associations seemed to be driven largely by CMV exposure. According to a later analysis, TCR association rates differed among HLA loci, with DRB1 alleles showing the most associated TCRs and HLA-C alleles showing the fewest. Sequencing depth was assumed to be roughly uniform across donors in the presence/absence analyses, though that assumption may not hold. Correlated functional status among segregating V segments might be attributable to linkage disequilibrium, but an unknown experimental factor could not be ruled out. A group of highly shared sequence variants was considered likely to be a technical artifact of the sequencing pipeline. In vitro tests confirmed that three of the cytomegalovirus-associated TCR beta chains recognize cytomegalovirus antigens. Broadly in line with IMGT annotations, most TCR beta V segments showed up in productive rearrangements about 87% or about 30% of the time in an earlier analysis of around 600 of the donors. The 87-base-pair reads could not distinguish some IMGT-functional V segments, including TRBV6-2 and TRBV6-3, so those segments were excluded. Compared with the 666-donor mean, donors in an Asian-associated ancestry cluster had fewer N-insertions in productive TCRs, according to a later genetic analysis. In a later analysis, HLA-associated TCR beta chains were found to be more clonally expanded and to have lower generation probabilities than equally common non-associated chains. A total of about 180 TCR beta chains were listed by the study as associated with cytomegalovirus. Assigning TCR associations to individual alleles was difficult when HLA alleles, especially DR and DQ, strongly co-occurred. The classifier was reported to diagnose cytomegalovirus status with high specificity and sensitivity in both the original and validation cohorts. A further reported finding was that TCR beta sequences accurately predicted the HLA-A and HLA-B alleles for most subjects in the first cohort. In a later analysis, 16,951 TCR beta sequences were associated with specific HLA alleles at a false discovery rate of 0.05. CMV serostatus was the only immune exposure information available for the cohort. In a later analysis, several top co-occurrence clusters were reported to appear linked to parvovirus B19, influenza, CMV and Epstein-Barr virus. The cohort was sequenced for TCR beta chains only, and without alpha or paired-chain data the features that could be detected were limited. It was suggested by the authors that the approach could potentially be generalized to other disease states and immunological phenotypes. Most TCR sequences were seen in very few donors, while some public TCRs were found in many individuals.

The rearranged chain carries TRBV5-8 and TRBJ2-7, and 8 junction bases match TRBD2. The TCR sequence derives from a man aged 60-69 years in good health and CMV-seropositive. Material for sequencing was PBMCs. The CDR3 sequence is CASSLGRGAGYEQYF. The DNA reads TGTGCCAGCAGCTTGGGGCGGGGGGCCGGCTACGAGCAGTACTTC.